This record concerns one T cell receptor (beta chain) sequence. The V and J ends lost 2 bases and 4 bases, in that order; junction bases with no gene match: 4. Germline V gene sequence: CDR1 MNHNY, CDR2 SVGAGI (reference sequence). The CDR3 loop spans 14 amino acids. This sample stems from a study of Ad26.COV2.S vaccination and SARS-CoV-2 variants. Study in general: The donor participated in the COV1001 trial, in its Ad26.COV2.S arm.

Treatment indicated: roughly 19 received Ad26.COV2.S at low or high dose, single or two shots; about five received placebo; per-sample allocation not given. Day 63 after the first vaccine or placebo injection was the time point for sampling. A Boston donor was an adult aged 18-55 years. Produced via immunoSEQ multiplex PCR; TCRdb's table is partial and in-frame only. The data contain hundreds of thousands of clones, approximately 88% of them singletons. The specimen was peripheral blood, collected in a trial of Ad26.COV2.S vaccine versus placebo. The V gene is TRBV6-6, the J gene TRBJ1-1; 7 bases fit TRBD1. This TCR was recovered from a person between 18 and 65 years old who received the Ad26.COV2.S COVID-19 vaccine or a placebo. The CDR3 nucleotides are TGTGCCAGCAGTTACAGGGGGCGTGGCACTGAAGCTTTCTTT. It specifies CASSYRGRGTEAFF.